These T cell receptor beta chains were read from a single sample in a study of cytomegalovirus exposure and HLA in healthy donors. Clones were read by immunoSEQ multiplex PCR, and TCRdb kept only the in-frame ones, dropping some. Of about 130,000 clones listed, around three quarters are singletons. Sequencing used PBMCs. Receptors were obtained from a male donor in good health and CMV-seropositive. The CDR3 runs from the conserved cysteine through the conserved F or W.

v_call: TRBV18; cdr3_aa: CASSPTGGLPYEQYF
v_call: TRBV27; cdr3_aa: CASRDRGFIASNTGELFF
v_call: TRBV5-1; cdr3_aa: CASSQQGNYSPLHF
v_call: TRBV28; cdr3_aa: CATSRGAGNTIYF
v_call: TRBV5-4; cdr3_aa: CASRRGQFAYGYTF
v_call: TRBV6-4; cdr3_aa: CASSDLLPPQGRVTEAFF
v_call: TRBV5-5; cdr3_aa: CASSLEPSGNTIYF
v_call: TRBV4-2; cdr3_aa: CASIDPGGEAFF
v_call: TRBV28; cdr3_aa: CASSLTPGSTDTQYF
v_call: TRBV19; cdr3_aa: CASSMIGGKNIQYF
v_call: TRBV5-1; cdr3_aa: CASSPGSVEQYF
v_call: TRBV19; cdr3_aa: CASSRGTGVEETQYF
v_call: TRBV5-1; cdr3_aa: CASSLRLSGGVGAYNEQFF
v_call: TRBV5-6; cdr3_aa: CASTGRGGGRPRDTQYF
v_call: TRBV5-1; cdr3_aa: CASSSTQGAPGGQFF
v_call: TRBV5-6; cdr3_aa: CASSWTGGEDEAFF
v_call: TRBV6-6; cdr3_aa: CASSYGQSNQPQHF
v_call: TRBV28; cdr3_aa: CASSLWGGTGELFF
v_call: TRBV6-1; cdr3_aa: CASSEEGIEQFF
v_call: TRBV29-1; cdr3_aa: CSVEDSNSYEQYF
v_call: TRBV6-5; cdr3_aa: CASATRTAINSPLHF
v_call: TRBV5-4; cdr3_aa: CASSLGGPRVTGELFF
v_call: TRBV7-4; cdr3_aa: CASSRLRGGGWTGANQPQHF
v_call: TRBV28; cdr3_aa: CASTPRRGSGQPQHF
v_call: TRBV28; cdr3_aa: CASSLSFITYGYTF
v_call: TRBV28; cdr3_aa: CASSPADRVGQPQHF
v_call: TRBV19; cdr3_aa: CASSASGQGLDYIF
v_call: TRBV14; cdr3_aa: CASSQKSGTGKGYTF
v_call: TRBV6-1; cdr3_aa: CASKGSLLETQYF
v_call: TRBV9; cdr3_aa: CASSVAQGVRGNTIYF
v_call: TRBV18; cdr3_aa: CASSPIPAGPNTGELFF
v_call: TRBV5-1; cdr3_aa: CASSLDGQPQHF